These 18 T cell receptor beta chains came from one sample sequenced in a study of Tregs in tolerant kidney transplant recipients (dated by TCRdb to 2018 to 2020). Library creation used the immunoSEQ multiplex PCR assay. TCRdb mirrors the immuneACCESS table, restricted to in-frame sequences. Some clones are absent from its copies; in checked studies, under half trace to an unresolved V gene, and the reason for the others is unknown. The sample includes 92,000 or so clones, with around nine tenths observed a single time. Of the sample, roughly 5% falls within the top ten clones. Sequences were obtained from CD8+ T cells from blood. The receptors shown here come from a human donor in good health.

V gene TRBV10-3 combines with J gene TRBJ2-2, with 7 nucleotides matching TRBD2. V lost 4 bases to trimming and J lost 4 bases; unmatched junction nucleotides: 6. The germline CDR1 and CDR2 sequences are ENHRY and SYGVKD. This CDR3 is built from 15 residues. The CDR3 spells CAISASGKGTGELFF. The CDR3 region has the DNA TGTGCCATCAGTGCAAGCGGGAAGGGCACCGGGGAGCTGTTTTTT.

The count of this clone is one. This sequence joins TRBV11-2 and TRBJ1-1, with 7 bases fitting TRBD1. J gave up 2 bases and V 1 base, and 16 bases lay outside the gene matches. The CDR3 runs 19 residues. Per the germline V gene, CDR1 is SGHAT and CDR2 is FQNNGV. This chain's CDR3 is CASSLALIRQGSVNTEAFF. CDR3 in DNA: TGTGCCAGCAGCTTAGCCCTCATCCGACAGGGATCGGTCAACACTGAAGCTTTCTTT.

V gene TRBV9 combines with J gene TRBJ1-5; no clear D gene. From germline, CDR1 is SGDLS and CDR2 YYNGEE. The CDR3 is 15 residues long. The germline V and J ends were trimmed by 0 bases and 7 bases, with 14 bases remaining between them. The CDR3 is CASSVDDGNVQPQHF. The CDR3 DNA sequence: TGTGCCAGCAGCGTAGATGATGGGAATGTGCAGCCCCAGCATTTT. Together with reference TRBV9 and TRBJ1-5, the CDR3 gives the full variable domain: DSGVTQTPKHLITATGQRVTLRCSPRSGDLSVYWYQQSLDQGLQFLIQYYNGEERAKGNILERFSAQQFPDLHSELNLSSLELGDSALYFCASSVDDGNVQPQHFGDGTRLSIL.

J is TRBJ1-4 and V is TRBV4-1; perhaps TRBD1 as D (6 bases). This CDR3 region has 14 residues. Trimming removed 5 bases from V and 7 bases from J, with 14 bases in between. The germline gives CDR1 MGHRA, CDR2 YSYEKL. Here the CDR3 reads CASSAQQGREKLFF. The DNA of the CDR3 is TGCGCCAGCAGCGCCCAACAGGGACGTGAAAAACTGTTTTTT.

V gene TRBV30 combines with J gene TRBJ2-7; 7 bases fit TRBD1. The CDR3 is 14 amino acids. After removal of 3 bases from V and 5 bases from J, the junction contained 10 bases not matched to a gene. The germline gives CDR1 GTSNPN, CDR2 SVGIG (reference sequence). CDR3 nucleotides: TGTGCCTGGAGCCCGACAGGGTACGTTGACGAGCAGTACTTC. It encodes CAWSPTGYVDEQYF.

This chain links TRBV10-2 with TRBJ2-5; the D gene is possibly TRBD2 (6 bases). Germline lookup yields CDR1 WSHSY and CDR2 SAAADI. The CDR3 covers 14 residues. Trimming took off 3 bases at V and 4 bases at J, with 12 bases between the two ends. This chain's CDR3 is CASSDTASVETQYF. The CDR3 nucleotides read TGCGCCAGCAGTGATACTGCTAGCGTAGAGACCCAGTACTTC.

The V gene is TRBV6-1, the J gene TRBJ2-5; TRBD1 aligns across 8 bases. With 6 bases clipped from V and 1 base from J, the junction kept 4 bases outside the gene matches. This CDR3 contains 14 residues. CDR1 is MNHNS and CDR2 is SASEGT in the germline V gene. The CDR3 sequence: CASRDRGLQETQYF. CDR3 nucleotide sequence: TGTGCCAGCAGAGACAGGGGACTCCAAGAGACCCAGTACTTC.

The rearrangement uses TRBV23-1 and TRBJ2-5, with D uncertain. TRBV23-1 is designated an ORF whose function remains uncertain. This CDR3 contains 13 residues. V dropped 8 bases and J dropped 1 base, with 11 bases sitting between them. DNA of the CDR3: TGCGCCAGCGCCCGTGTGGGCCAAGAGACCCAGTACTTC. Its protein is CASARVGQETQYF.

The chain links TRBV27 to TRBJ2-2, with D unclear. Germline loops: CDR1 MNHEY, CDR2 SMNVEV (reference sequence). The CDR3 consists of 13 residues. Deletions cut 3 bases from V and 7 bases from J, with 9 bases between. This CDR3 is CASSFSRSGELFF. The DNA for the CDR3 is TGTGCCAGCAGTTTCAGCCGGAGCGGGGAGCTGTTTTTT.

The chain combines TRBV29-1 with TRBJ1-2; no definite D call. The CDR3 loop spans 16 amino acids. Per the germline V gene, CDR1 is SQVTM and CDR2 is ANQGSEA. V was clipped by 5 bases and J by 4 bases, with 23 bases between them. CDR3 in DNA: TGCAGCGTTAGAGACATAAGATGGGAGAGCGGCTATGGCTACACCTTC. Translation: CSVRDIRWESGYGYTF.

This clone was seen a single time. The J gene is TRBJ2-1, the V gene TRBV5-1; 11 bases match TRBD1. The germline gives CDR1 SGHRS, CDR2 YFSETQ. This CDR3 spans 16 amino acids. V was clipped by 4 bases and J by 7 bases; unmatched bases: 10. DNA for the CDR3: TGCGCCAGCAGCGACACAGGGACAGGGGGGTTAAATGAGCAGTTCTTC. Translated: CASSDTGTGGLNEQFF. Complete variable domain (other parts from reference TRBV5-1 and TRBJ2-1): KAGVTQTPRYLIKTRGQQVTLSCSPISGHRSVSWYQQTPGQGLQFLFEYFSETQRNKGNFPGRFSGRQFSNSRSEMNVSTLELGDSALYLCASSDTGTGGLNEQFFGPGTRLTVL.

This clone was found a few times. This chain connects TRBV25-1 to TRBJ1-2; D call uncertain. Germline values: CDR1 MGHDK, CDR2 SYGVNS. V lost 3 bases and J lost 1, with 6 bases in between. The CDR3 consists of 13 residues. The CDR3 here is CASSDYSNYGYTF. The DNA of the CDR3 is TGTGCCAGCAGTGATTACAGTAACTATGGCTACACCTTC.

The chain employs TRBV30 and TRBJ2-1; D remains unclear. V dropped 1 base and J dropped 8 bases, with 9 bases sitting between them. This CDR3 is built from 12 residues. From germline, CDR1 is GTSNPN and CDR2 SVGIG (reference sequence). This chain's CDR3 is CAWSGARDEQFF. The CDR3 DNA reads TGTGCCTGGAGTGGGGCTCGGGATGAGCAGTTCTTC.

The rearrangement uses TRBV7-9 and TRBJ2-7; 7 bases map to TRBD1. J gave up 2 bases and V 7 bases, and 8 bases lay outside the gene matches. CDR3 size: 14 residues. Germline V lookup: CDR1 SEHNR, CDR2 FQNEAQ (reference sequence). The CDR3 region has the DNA TGTGCCAGCACCCGCCGGGACAGCCCCTACGAGCAGTACTTC. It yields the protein CASTRRDSPYEQYF. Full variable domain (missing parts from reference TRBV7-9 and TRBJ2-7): DTGVSQNPRHKITKRGQNVTFRCDPISEHNRLYWYRQTLGQGPEFLTYFQNEAQLEKSRLLSDRFSAERPKGSFSTLEIQRTEQGDSAMYLCASTRRDSPYEQYFGPGTRLTVT.

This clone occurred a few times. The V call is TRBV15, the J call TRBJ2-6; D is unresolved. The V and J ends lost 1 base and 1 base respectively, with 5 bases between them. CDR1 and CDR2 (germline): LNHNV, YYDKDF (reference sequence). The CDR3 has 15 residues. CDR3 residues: CATSRAGSGANVLTF. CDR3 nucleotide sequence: TGTGCCACCAGCAGAGCCGGTTCTGGGGCCAACGTCCTGACTTTC.

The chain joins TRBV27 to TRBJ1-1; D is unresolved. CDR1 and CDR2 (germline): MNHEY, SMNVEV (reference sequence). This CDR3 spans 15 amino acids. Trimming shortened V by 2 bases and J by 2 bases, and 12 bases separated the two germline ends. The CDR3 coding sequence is TGTGCCAGCAGTTTAAGCCCCTCAGTAAACACTGAAGCTTTCTTT. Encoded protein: CASSLSPSVNTEAFF.

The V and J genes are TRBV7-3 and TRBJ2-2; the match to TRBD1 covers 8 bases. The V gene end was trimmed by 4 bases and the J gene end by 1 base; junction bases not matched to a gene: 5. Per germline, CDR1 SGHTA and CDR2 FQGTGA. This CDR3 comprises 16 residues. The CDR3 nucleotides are TGTGCCAGCAGCTCAACGGACAGGGAGAACACCGGGGAGCTGTTTTTT. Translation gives CASSSTDRENTGELFF.

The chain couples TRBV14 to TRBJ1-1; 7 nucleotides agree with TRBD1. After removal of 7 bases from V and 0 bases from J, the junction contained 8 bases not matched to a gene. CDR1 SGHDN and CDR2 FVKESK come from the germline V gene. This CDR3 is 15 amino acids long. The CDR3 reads CASTLEGALNTEAFF. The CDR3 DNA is TGTGCCAGCACCCTAGAGGGGGCTTTGAACACTGAAGCTTTCTTT.